These 32 T cell receptor beta chains share one sample of origin, sequenced in a study of beta chain features in type 1 diabetes. As every portion of the isolated RNA was reverse transcribed, the sequencing read expressed TCRB transcripts. Measured with immunoSEQ multiplex PCR; TCRdb has only the in-frame clones, and not every one. The table includes hundreds of thousands of clones, roughly an eighth detected once. These receptors' targets are unknown. Overall study findings and caveats: Patients with Type 1 diabetes showed moderately but significantly shorter TCRB CDR3s in all four CD4+ subsets.

Sample: naive CD4+ T cells from blood. These receptors were obtained from a young man with type 1 diabetes.

The rearrangement joins TRBV7-2 to TRBJ2-3; D gene unclear. This CDR3 contains 14 residues. Trimming cost V 1 base and J 0 bases, with 5 bases left between them. In germline, CDR1 is SGHTA, CDR2 FQGNSA. In DNA form, the CDR3 reads TGTGCCAGCAGCTTAGAGTTGAGCACAGATACGCAGTATTTT. Translating gives CASSLELSTDTQYF. The whole variable domain, remainder taken from reference TRBV7-2 and TRBJ2-3, is GAGVSQSPSNKVTEKGKDVELRCDPISGHTALYWYRQSLGQGLEFLIYFQGNSAPDKSGLPSDRFSAERTGGSVSTLTIQRTQQEDSAVYLCASSLELSTDTQYFGPGTRLTVL.

This clone was counted a few times. The chain uses TRBV11-1 and TRBJ2-5; the D gene is possibly TRBD1 (6 bases). Germline V gene sequence: CDR1 SGHAT, CDR2 FQDESV (reference sequence). Between the trimmed V and J ends, which lost 7 bases and 3 bases, there was a span of 15 bases. The CDR3 runs 14 residues. CDR3: CASKGNRAKETQYF. Written as DNA, the CDR3 is TGTGCCAGCAAGGGCAACAGGGCTAAAGAGACCCAGTACTTC.

J is TRBJ1-5 and V is TRBV6-5; tentative D call: TRBD1 (5 bases). CDR1 is MNHEY and CDR2 is SVGAGI in the germline V gene. The CDR3 is 15 residues long. The V end lost 5 bases, the J end lost 0 bases, and 11 bases lay between the germline ends. CDR3 nucleotide sequence: TGTGCCAGCAGTAGCAGGGACGGTAGCAATCAGCCCCAGCATTTT. Its translation is CASSSRDGSNQPQHF.

This clone came up a few times. The V call is TRBV19, the J call TRBJ2-7; D remains ambiguous. The CDR3 has 14 amino acids. V gave up 7 bases and J gave up 0 bases, with 13 bases separating them. Germline V gives CDR1 LNHDA, CDR2 SQIVND (reference sequence). The CDR3 DNA reads TGTGCCAGTACCATCGTGCCGGGCTCCTACGAGCAGTACTTC. The encoded protein is CASTIVPGSYEQYF.

This clone has just a few counts. The chain combines TRBV7-2 with TRBJ2-1; possible D gene TRBD1, 6 bases. The V gene's germline CDR1 is SGHTA and CDR2 FQGNSA. The ends were cut back, 1 base at V and 0 bases at J, with 13 bases in the middle. The CDR3 is made up of 17 amino acids. CDR3 sequence reads: CASSLEVGASSYNEQFF. CDR3 bases: TGTGCCAGCAGCTTAGAAGTGGGGGCGAGCTCCTACAATGAGCAGTTCTTC.

A few counts support this clone. V is TRBV29-1 and J is TRBJ1-1; the match to TRBD1 covers 8 bases. The V and J ends lost 5 bases and 5 bases, in that order; junction bases with no gene match: 10. The CDR3 spans 14 residues. Per germline, CDR1 SQVTM and CDR2 ANQGSEA. CDR3 coding DNA: TGCAGCGTTCAGACTCAGGGGGCGCAAACTGAAGCTTTCTTT. The encoded protein is CSVQTQGAQTEAFF.

In its sample, this clone was seen a few times. The chain joins TRBV23-1 to TRBJ1-6, with D possibly matching TRBD1 (6 bases). TRBV23-1 is annotated as an ORF whose role is uncertain. V gave up 6 bases and J gave up 3 bases, with 15 bases separating them. The CDR3 loop spans 16 amino acids. The CDR3 spells CASRRRQAFYNSPLHF. CDR3 DNA: TGCGCCAGCAGACGACGACAGGCCTTCTATAATTCACCCCTCCACTTT.

The V and J genes are TRBV27 and TRBJ1-2; 7 bases are a match to TRBD1. The trim removed 5 bases at V and 6 bases at J, leaving 9 bases unmatched. This CDR3 is built from 14 residues. CDR1 MNHEY and CDR2 SMNVEV come from the germline V gene (reference sequence). This CDR3 is CASSHDREVNGYTF. The DNA for the CDR3 is TGTGCCAGCAGTCATGACAGGGAGGTTAATGGCTACACCTTC.

In the case of this clone: The sample contains more than one DNA sequence encoding this CDR3. This sequence joins TRBV7-6 and TRBJ2-5; D is ambiguous. Germline loops: CDR1 SGHVS, CDR2 FNYEAQ. There are 12 residues in the CDR3. V lost 5 bases and J lost 0, with 4 bases in between. In DNA form, the CDR3 reads TGTGCCAGCAGCACGCACCAAGAGACCCAGTACTTC. Translating it yields CASSTHQETQYF.

In its sample, this clone was seen once. V is TRBV6-5 and J is TRBJ1-1; D might be TRBD1 (6 bases). The V end was cut by 6 bases, the J end by 5 bases, with 13 bases between. The CDR3 totals 13 residues. Germline values: CDR1 MNHEY, CDR2 SVGAGI. Here the CDR3 DNA reads TGTGCCAGCAGCGATAGGGGGGTGACTGAAGCTTTCTTT. Translation: CASSDRGVTEAFF.

The V call is TRBV6-5, the J call TRBJ2-5, with TRBD1 matching 9 bases. Trimming at V came to 2 bases and at J to 4 bases, leaving 5 bases not matched to a gene. CDR3 size: 15 residues. Germline V CDR1 and CDR2: MNHEY, SVGAGI. The CDR3 region is CASSYGTGGRETQYF. CDR3 bases: TGTGCCAGCAGTTACGGCACAGGGGGCCGAGAGACCCAGTACTTC.

The table lists this clone with a few counts. The chain uses TRBV5-4 and TRBJ2-5; 10 bases are a match to TRBD2. The junction had 5 bases not matched to a gene; V was cut back by 1 base and J by 2 bases. CDR3 length equals 16 residues. From germline, CDR1 is SGHNT and CDR2 YYREEE (reference sequence). CDR3 sequence reads: CASSLIASGGQETQYF. The CDR3, as DNA: TGTGCCAGCAGCTTGATTGCTAGCGGGGGACAAGAGACCCAGTACTTC.

J is TRBJ2-7 and V is TRBV11-1; TRBD1 might be the D (6 bases). The CDR3 extends over 13 amino acids. Germline loops: CDR1 SGHAT, CDR2 FQDESV (reference sequence). V was cut by 5 bases and J by 9 bases, with 17 bases left in between. The CDR3 loop is CASSPGGRRRQYF. The CDR3 bases are TGTGCCAGCAGCCCTGGGGGCAGGCGAAGGCAGTACTTC.

This clone was seen only a few times. The rearrangement links TRBV27 to TRBJ1-5; TRBD1 agrees at 7 bases. The CDR3 is made up of 16 amino acids. Germline CDR1 MNHEY, CDR2 SMNVEV (reference sequence). V lost 3 bases to trimming and J lost 3 bases; unmatched junction nucleotides: 8. CDR3 in DNA: TGTGCCAGCAGTTTTGGGGCAGGGGGGATCAATCAGCCCCAGCATTTT. As protein: CASSFGAGGINQPQHF.

V is TRBV6-1 and J is TRBJ2-7; tentative D call: TRBD2 (5 bases). Looked up from germline, CDR1 is MNHNS and CDR2 is SASEGT. The CDR3 runs to 14 residues. V lost 3 bases, J lost 7 bases, and 16 bases lay in between. The CDR3 sequence is CASSDWVPTGEQYF. In DNA, the CDR3 is TGTGCCAGCAGTGATTGGGTCCCCACGGGGGAGCAGTACTTC.

DNA for the CDR3: TGTGCCTGGAGGGGACAGGGAGGGTCAGATACGCAGTATTTT. It is translated as CAWRGQGGSDTQYF. The chain carries TRBV30 and TRBJ2-3; the match to TRBD1 covers 9 bases. V was clipped by 3 bases and J by 4 bases; unmatched bases: 5. The CDR3 length is 14 residues. The germline V gene has CDR1 GTSNPN and CDR2 SVGIG (reference sequence).

This clone showed up just a few times. The rearrangement uses TRBV2 and TRBJ2-2; D might be TRBD1 (5 bases). The CDR3 is made up of 15 amino acids. Germline V gene lookup returns CDR1 SNHLY and CDR2 FYNNEI. V was cut by 6 bases and J by 4 bases, with 15 bases left in between. The CDR3 nucleotides are TGTGCCAGCAGAGCCCGATCAGGGTCCACCGGGGAGCTGTTTTTT. This gives the protein CASRARSGSTGELFF. The whole variable domain, remainder taken from reference TRBV2 and TRBJ2-2, is EPEVTQTPSHQVTQMGQEVILRCVPISNHLYFYWYRQILGQKVEFLVSFYNNEISEKSEIFDDQFSVERPDGSNFTLKIRSTKLEDSAMYFCASRARSGSTGELFFGEGSRLTVL.

The J gene is TRBJ2-7, the V gene TRBV6-1, with D possibly matching TRBD1 (8 bases). The germline V and J ends were trimmed by 3 bases and 6 bases, with 15 bases remaining between them. Germline V lookup: CDR1 MNHNS, CDR2 SASEGT. The CDR3 covers 14 residues. DNA of the CDR3: TGTGCCAGCAGTGATAGGACAGGGAGGGGCGAGCAGTACTTC. Translated: CASSDRTGRGEQYF.

The V call is TRBV9, the J call TRBJ2-5; 7 positions match TRBD1. Germline V gene sequence: CDR1 SGDLS, CDR2 YYNGEE. The CDR3 has 16 residues. V was pared by 0 bases and J by 4 bases, with 9 bases of the junction left unmatched. CDR3 bases: TGTGCCAGCAGCGTAGATGAGGGGGCGATATCAGAGACCCAGTACTTC. Residues: CASSVDEGAISETQYF.

About this clone itself: Other nucleotide sequences from this sample produce the same CDR3. The chain carries TRBV30 and TRBJ2-3; 7 bases align to TRBD2. CDR1 is GTSNPN and CDR2 is SVGIG in the germline V gene (reference sequence). The CDR3 has 14 amino acids. V trimming: 0 bases; J trimming: 2 bases; junction bases outside the gene matches: 2. The CDR3 here is CAWSVSGVTDTQYF. The CDR3 DNA sequence: TGTGCCTGGAGTGTAAGCGGGGTCACAGATACGCAGTATTTT.

This clone was recorded once. The chain has TRBV30 and TRBJ1-2; D gene ambiguous. The CDR3 consists of 11 residues. Trimming cost V 2 bases and J 8 bases, with 9 bases left between them. CDR1 is GTSNPN, CDR2 SVGIG, per germline (reference sequence). The CDR3 nucleotides are TGTGCCTGGAGTTCCGACTTGGGCTACACCTTC. Translating it yields CAWSSDLGYTF.

This clone was seen a few times. The V and J genes are TRBV7-2 and TRBJ2-5; no clear D gene. The V gene's germline CDR1 is SGHTA and CDR2 FQGNSA. The CDR3 runs 14 residues. Trimming left V 3 bases short and J 2 bases short, with 10 bases between. CDR3 region: CASSFFNSQETQYF. The CDR3 DNA reads TGTGCCAGCAGCTTCTTCAACAGTCAAGAGACCCAGTACTTC.

The sample holds a few counts of this clone. CDR3 bases: TGTGCCAGCAGGGGGACAGAGGTGACCTACGAGCAGTACTTC. Translated, it gives CASRGTEVTYEQYF. The chain carries TRBV27 and TRBJ2-7; 7 nucleotides align to TRBD1. Unmatched junction bases numbered 7, after V lost 6 bases and J lost 2 bases. The CDR3 sequence is 14 residues long. Per germline, CDR1 MNHEY and CDR2 SMNVEV (reference sequence).

The CDR3 region is CASSPRGGRYEQYF. In DNA, the CDR3 is TGTGCCAGCAGTCCCCGGGGGGGACGGTACGAGCAGTACTTC. The V call is TRBV28, the J call TRBJ2-7, with 8 bases fitting TRBD2. CDR1 and CDR2 from the germline V gene are MDHEN and SYDVKM. V lost 5 bases, J lost 4 bases, and 7 bases stayed unmatched. The CDR3 extends over 14 amino acids.

This clone turned up a few times. V and J are TRBV4-1 and TRBJ1-4, with D possibly TRBD1 on 6 matching bases. Germline values: CDR1 MGHRA, CDR2 YSYEKL. The germline V and J ends were trimmed by 0 bases and 5 bases, with 10 bases remaining between them. The CDR3 contains 15 residues. The CDR3 DNA is TGCGCCAGCAGCCAAGACGGACAGATCAATGAAAAACTGTTTTTT. Its protein product is CASSQDGQINEKLFF.

V and J are TRBV4-1 and TRBJ2-3; D is unclear. The ends were cut back, 6 bases at V and 2 bases at J, with 12 bases in the middle. Looked up from germline, CDR1 is MGHRA and CDR2 is YSYEKL. This CDR3 spans 14 amino acids. The DNA of the CDR3 is TGCGCCAGCAGGGGGTGGGGTGTCACAGATACGCAGTATTTT. It codes for CASRGWGVTDTQYF.

The J gene is TRBJ2-2, the V gene TRBV29-1; D is tentatively TRBD1 or TRBD2 (5 bases each). V was shortened by 6 bases and J by 6 bases, with 5 bases between the two germline ends. CDR3 length: 10 residues. CDR1 and CDR2 (germline): SQVTM, ANQGSEA. The CDR3 DNA reads as TGCAGCGTGGGGGCCGGGGAGCTGTTTTTT. This encodes CSVGAGELFF.

The rearrangement uses TRBV10-1 and TRBJ2-1; D possibly corresponds to TRBD2 (5 bases). Trimming pared 0 bases from V and 9 bases from J, leaving 9 bases between. This CDR3 comprises 13 residues. The V gene's germline CDR1 is WNHNN and CDR2 SYGVQD (reference sequence). The CDR3 region is CASSESEAGEQFF. The CDR3 region has the DNA TGCGCCAGCAGTGAGTCGGAGGCGGGTGAGCAGTTCTTC.

This clone has just a few counts. J is TRBJ1-1 and V is TRBV5-1, with a possible D match to TRBD1 (5 bases). The CDR3 loop spans 14 amino acids. CDR1 is SGHRS and CDR2 is YFSETQ in the germline V gene. Between the trimmed V and J ends, which lost 4 bases and 11 bases, there was a span of 21 bases. Written as DNA, the CDR3 is TGCGCCAGCAGCGACGGAGGTGGGTTGGGGGTTGCTTTCTTT. Amino acids: CASSDGGGLGVAFF.

The chain links TRBV18 to TRBJ1-1, with 9 bases matching TRBD1. The CDR3 contains 16 residues. Trimming cost V 4 bases and J 0 bases; bases outside gene matches: 6. Germline V gene sequence: CDR1 KGHSH, CDR2 LQKENI. The CDR3 nucleotides are TGTGCCAGCTCACAATGGGACAGGGTTTTGAACACTGAAGCTTTCTTT. Encoded protein: CASSQWDRVLNTEAFF.

This clone was seen more than once but under ten times. The chain carries TRBV30 and TRBJ1-1; D unresolved. From germline, CDR1 is GTSNPN and CDR2 SVGIG (reference sequence). Trimming pared 5 bases from V and 6 bases from J, leaving 16 bases between. The CDR3 spans 13 residues. CDR3 DNA: TGTGCCTGGGGTCCTCAGCTCCCCTCTGAAGCTTTCTTT. It translates to CAWGPQLPSEAFF. Full variable domain (missing parts from reference TRBV30 and TRBJ1-1): SQTIHQWPATLVQPVGSPLSLECTVEGTSNPNLYWYRQAAGRGLQLLFYSVGIGQISSEVPQNLSASRPQDRQFILSSKKLLLSDSGFYLCAWGPQLPSEAFFGQGTRLTVV.

V gene TRBV6-5 combines with J gene TRBJ2-7; D is undetermined. CDR3 size: 15 residues. Deletions cut 0 bases from V and 2 bases from J, with 11 bases between. Germline V gene lookup returns CDR1 MNHEY and CDR2 SVGAGI. The CDR3: CASSYSGQLTYEQYF. The DNA of the CDR3 is TGTGCCAGCAGTTACTCCGGTCAGCTGACCTACGAGCAGTACTTC.